A single sample is the source of the 14 T cell receptor beta chains below, sequenced in a study of long-term antiretroviral therapy in people with HIV. An immunoSEQ assay, version v3.0, was performed at survey level. Method: immunoSEQ multiplex PCR; TCRdb's copy keeps in-frame clones and lacks some. The table records about 17,000 clones, 76% of them present only once. Here the sequenced sample was unsorted PBMCs, taken about 2.5 years before starting antiretroviral therapy. All receptors come from a woman aged 50 to 60 with HIV.

The chain is built from TRBV4-1 and TRBJ1-1; no firm D call. Germline V gene sequence: CDR1 MGHRA, CDR2 YSYEKL. V dropped 0 bases and J dropped 7 bases, with 12 bases sitting between them. This CDR3 comprises 14 residues. CDR3 region: CASSQEGEGIEAFF. The CDR3 DNA sequence: TGCGCCAGCAGCCAAGAGGGAGAAGGTATTGAAGCTTTCTTT.

This chain joins TRBV29-1 and TRBJ1-2; no definite D call. The germline CDR1 and CDR2 sequences are SQVTM and ANQGSEA. Trimming pared 4 bases from V and 2 bases from J, leaving 8 bases between. This CDR3 contains 12 residues. The CDR3 sequence is CSVVEGNYGYTF. DNA of the CDR3: TGCAGCGTTGTCGAGGGAAACTATGGCTACACCTTC.

The chain has TRBV11-2 and TRBJ1-2, with D tentatively TRBD1 (6 bases). CDR1 is SGHAT, CDR2 FQNNGV, per germline. V was cut by 5 bases and J by 3 bases, with 13 bases left in between. This CDR3 comprises 14 residues. DNA for the CDR3: TGTGCCAGCAGCACGAACAGGGACTACTATGGCTACACCTTC. Residues: CASSTNRDYYGYTF.

This clone is labeled medium-sized (0.01 to 0.1%). V gene TRBV2 combines with J gene TRBJ2-4, with 11 bases aligning to TRBD2. Germline V gene data show CDR1 as SNHLY and CDR2 as FYNNEI. J lost 0 bases, V lost 1 base, and 5 bases had no gene match. This CDR3 has 18 residues. The CDR3 nucleotides are TGTGCCAGCAGTGAAGGTAGCGGGGGGGCCCGAGCCAAAAACATTCAGTACTTC. It yields the protein CASSEGSGGARAKNIQYF.

The chain recombines TRBV9 with TRBJ2-3; TRBD1 aligns across 7 bases. With 4 bases clipped from V and 2 bases from J, the junction kept 7 bases outside the gene matches. Germline CDR1 SGDLS, CDR2 YYNGEE. The CDR3 spans 15 residues. The CDR3 region is CASSPWDSYTDTQYF. CDR3 DNA: TGTGCCAGCAGCCCGTGGGACAGCTACACAGATACGCAGTATTTT.

The CDR3 reads CASSYGGLNTEAFF. Here the CDR3 DNA reads TGTGCCAGCAGTTACGGGGGTCTGAACACTGAAGCTTTCTTT. The chain joins TRBV6-5 to TRBJ1-1; possible D gene TRBD1, 5 bases. Germline-derived CDR1 and CDR2 are MNHEY and SVGAGI. The length of the CDR3 is 14 residues. V was clipped by 2 bases and J by 0 bases, with 7 bases between them.

This chain joins TRBV7-3 and TRBJ2-2; tentative D call: TRBD2 (5 bases). V was clipped by 5 bases and J by 6 bases, with 7 bases between them. The CDR3 length is 12 residues. CDR1 is SGHTA, CDR2 FQGTGA, per germline. CDR3 sequence reads: CASSPGSGELFF. In DNA, the CDR3 is TGTGCCAGCAGCCCGGGGTCCGGGGAGCTGTTTTTT.

This clone was counted between two and nine times. The chain joins TRBV30 to TRBJ1-2; possibly TRBD1 for D (5 bases). Germline CDR1 GTSNPN, CDR2 SVGIG (reference sequence). The CDR3 extends over 15 amino acids. Trimming pared 2 bases from V and 7 bases from J, leaving 20 bases between. As DNA, the CDR3 is TGTGCCTGGAGTACTCCAGGGCAGGGATTTGGTGGCTACACCTTC. Translating gives CAWSTPGQGFGGYTF.

The chain employs TRBV27 and TRBJ2-3; tentatively, D is TRBD1 (6 bases). Deletions cut 4 bases from V and 7 bases from J, with 21 bases between. The length of the CDR3 is 16 residues. The germline CDR1 and CDR2 sequences are MNHEY and SMNVEV (reference sequence). Here the CDR3 reads CASSSPPTVGTNTQYF. The CDR3 DNA is TGTGCCAGCAGTTCGCCCCCGACGGTGGGGACAAATACGCAGTATTTT.

CDR3 residues: CASSVDLGAEAFF. The CDR3 DNA follows: TGTGCCAGCAGCGTAGATTTGGGGGCTGAAGCTTTCTTT. J is TRBJ1-1 and V is TRBV9, with D tentatively TRBD1 (5 bases). This CDR3 has 13 residues. Germline assignment: CDR1 SGDLS and CDR2 YYNGEE. Trimming removed 0 bases from V and 6 bases from J, with 9 bases in between.

The chain couples TRBV30 to TRBJ1-1; TRBD1 aligns across 8 bases. V dropped 4 bases and J dropped 1; count of bases not matched to a gene: 5. The CDR3 length is 14 residues. Germline V gene lookup returns CDR1 GTSNPN and CDR2 SVGIG (reference sequence). Written as DNA, the CDR3 is TGTGCCTGGACAGGGGGCGGCAGGAACACTGAAGCTTTCTTT. Protein product: CAWTGGGRNTEAFF.

The J gene is TRBJ2-7, the V gene TRBV5-6; D remains unclear. The CDR3 runs 15 residues. The V gene's germline CDR1 is SGHDT and CDR2 YYEEEE. Trimming removed 1 base at V and 2 bases at J, with 13 bases between. The CDR3 bases are TGTGCCAGCAGCTTGAAGTTCGCCAGCCCCTACGAGCAGTACGTC. Its protein product is CASSLKFASPYEQYV.

V gene TRBV5-1 combines with J gene TRBJ2-5; possibly TRBD2 for D (6 bases). V was cut by 4 bases and J by 5 bases, with 18 bases left in between. This CDR3 region has 15 residues. CDR1 and CDR2 from the germline V gene are SGHRS and YFSETQ. In nucleotides, the CDR3 is TGCGCCAGCAGCCTTCCTGACCCAGGGAGGGAGACCCAGTACTTC. This translates into CASSLPDPGRETQYF.

The chain joins TRBV2 to TRBJ2-1, with D uncertain. Germline V lookup: CDR1 SNHLY, CDR2 FYNNEI. V was cut by 7 bases and J by 9 bases, with 10 bases left in between. This CDR3 comprises 11 residues. In DNA, the CDR3 is TGTGCCAGCAATCCATTCGGTGAGCAGTTCTTC. It is translated as CASNPFGEQFF.